A single sample gave rise to the 7 T cell receptor beta chains below, sequenced in a study of blood T cell repertoires in COVID-19. Profiled with immunoSEQ multiplex PCR; TCRdb holds only in-frame clones, not every one. The table records 95,000 or so clones, about 80% of them present only once. Material: peripheral blood. These receptor sequences come from a human donor in a cohort sampled during active COVID-19.

The chain is built from TRBV7-9 and TRBJ1-1; TRBD1 might be the D (6 bases). Trimming took off 6 bases at V and 9 bases at J, with 17 bases between the two ends. Per the germline V gene, CDR1 is SEHNR and CDR2 is FQNEAQ (reference sequence). This CDR3 spans 13 amino acids. The CDR3 reads CASSSQGPEQAFF. CDR3 nucleotide sequence: TGTGCCAGCAGTTCACAGGGCCCCGAGCAAGCTTTCTTT.

This clone was picked up one time. At one of its ends the junction is not consistent with the germline gene, which may arise from a read error. This rearrangement joins TRBV9 to TRBJ2-4; 7 bases are a match to TRBD1. CDR1 is SGDLS and CDR2 is YYNGEE in the germline V gene. The CDR3 is 9 amino acids. The DNA of the CDR3 is TGTGCCAGCAGCGCAGGGGGTCTCTTC. It is translated as CASSAGGLF.

This clone was seen once. This sequence joins TRBV6-5 and TRBJ2-3; D might be TRBD2 (5 bases). The ends were cut back, 5 bases at V and 2 bases at J, with 8 bases in the middle. The CDR3 extends over 13 amino acids. CDR1 is MNHEY, CDR2 SVGAGI, per germline. In DNA, the CDR3 is TGTGCCAGCAGTAACGGACTCACAGATACGCAGTATTTT. Its translation is CASSNGLTDTQYF.

V gene TRBV19 combines with J gene TRBJ2-4, with 11 bases fitting TRBD1. This CDR3 has 13 amino acids. Germline CDR1 reads LNHDA; CDR2 reads SQIVND (reference sequence). The V segment lost 7 bases and the J segment 9 bases; nucleotides outside the gene matches: 5. CDR3 loop: CASKGQGDVIQYF. The CDR3 DNA reads TGTGCCAGTAAGGGACAGGGGGACGTCATTCAGTACTTC.

V is TRBV28 and J is TRBJ1-4; possible D gene TRBD1, 5 bases. V gave up 6 bases and J gave up 4 bases, with 18 bases separating them. This CDR3 spans 16 amino acids. Germline V CDR1 and CDR2: MDHEN, SYDVKM. The CDR3 reads CASSQNSGQLNEKLFF. DNA of the CDR3: TGTGCCAGCAGCCAAAACTCCGGACAACTTAATGAAAAACTGTTTTTT. Complete variable domain (other parts from reference TRBV28 and TRBJ1-4): DVKVTQSSRYLVKRTGEKVFLECVQDMDHENMFWYRQDPGLGLRLIYFSYDVKMKEKGDIPEGYSVSREKKERFSLILESASTNQTSMYLCASSQNSGQLNEKLFFGSGTQLSVL.

The chain has TRBV9 and TRBJ2-3; perhaps TRBD1 as D (6 bases). Germline V gives CDR1 SGDLS, CDR2 YYNGEE. The CDR3 runs 16 residues. Trimming removed 2 bases from V and 5 bases from J, with 18 bases in between. The DNA for the CDR3 is TGTGCCAGCAGCGTCCGGACCACAGGGTTAGGAGATACGCAGTATTTT. This codes for CASSVRTTGLGDTQYF.

The chain uses TRBV10-3 and TRBJ2-5; 10 nucleotides line up with TRBD2. The CDR3 loop spans 13 amino acids. Germline V gene data show CDR1 as ENHRY and CDR2 as SYGVKD. J lost 4 bases, V lost 6 bases, and 2 bases had no gene match. The CDR3 nucleotides are TGTGCCATCAGGTTAGCGGGAGGAGAGACCCAGTACTTC. Translating it yields CAIRLAGGETQYF.